This T cell receptor (beta chain) appears in the sequencing data of a study of T cell changes during pregnancy in multiple sclerosis. The CDR3 is 13 amino acids. Germline CDR1 SEHNR, CDR2 FQNEAQ (reference sequence). V lost 4 bases and J lost 4, with 10 bases in between. Assay used: immunoSEQ multiplex PCR; TCRdb lists only in-frame clones, some missing. The sample records around 10,000 clones, around 89% being singletons. The TCR comes from a female donor in good health, enrolled as a control in a pregnancy study. The genes are TRBV7-9 and TRBJ1-1, with no clear D. The sample in question was CD8+ T cells from peripheral blood mononuclear cells, obtained in the first trimester of pregnancy. CDR3: CASSYPPGTEAFF. DNA of the CDR3: TGTGCCAGCAGCTATCCCCCAGGCACTGAAGCTTTCTTT. Full variable domain (rest looked up from reference TRBV7-9 and TRBJ1-1): DTGVSQNPRHKITKRGQNVTFRCDPISEHNRLYWYRQTLGQGPEFLTYFQNEAQLEKSRLLSDRFSAERPKGSFSTLEIQRTEQGDSAMYLCASSYPPGTEAFFGQGTRLTVV.